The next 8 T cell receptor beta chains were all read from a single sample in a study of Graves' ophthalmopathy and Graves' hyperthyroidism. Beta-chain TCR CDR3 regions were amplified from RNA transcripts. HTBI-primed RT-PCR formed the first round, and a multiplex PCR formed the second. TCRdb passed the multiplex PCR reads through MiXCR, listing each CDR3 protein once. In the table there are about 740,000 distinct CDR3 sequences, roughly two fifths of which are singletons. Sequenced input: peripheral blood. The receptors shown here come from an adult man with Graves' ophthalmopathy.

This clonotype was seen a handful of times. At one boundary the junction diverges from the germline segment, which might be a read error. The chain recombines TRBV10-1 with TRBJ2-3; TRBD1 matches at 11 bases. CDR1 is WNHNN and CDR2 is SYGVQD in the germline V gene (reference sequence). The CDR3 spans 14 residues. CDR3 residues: CASSSGQGADTQYF. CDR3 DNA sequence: TGTGCCAGCAGCTCGGGACAGGGGGCAGATACGCAGTATTTT.

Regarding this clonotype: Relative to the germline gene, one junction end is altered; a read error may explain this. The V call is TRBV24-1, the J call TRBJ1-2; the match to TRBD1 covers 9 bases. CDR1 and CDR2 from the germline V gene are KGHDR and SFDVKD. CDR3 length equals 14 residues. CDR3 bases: TGTGCCAGCAGTATGGACAGGGGTTTAGGCGGCTACACCTTC. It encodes CASSMDRGLGGYTF.

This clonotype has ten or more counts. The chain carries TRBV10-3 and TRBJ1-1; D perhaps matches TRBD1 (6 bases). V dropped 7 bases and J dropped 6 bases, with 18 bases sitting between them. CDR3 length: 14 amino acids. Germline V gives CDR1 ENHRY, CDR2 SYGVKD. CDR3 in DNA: TGTGCCATCAAAAGGGAGACAGGAGGATCTGAAGCTTTCTTT. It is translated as CAIKRETGGSEAFF.

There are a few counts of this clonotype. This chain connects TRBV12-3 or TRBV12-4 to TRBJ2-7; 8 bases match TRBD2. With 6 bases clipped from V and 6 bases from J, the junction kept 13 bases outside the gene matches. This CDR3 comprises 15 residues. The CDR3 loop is CASSAFSGRGSEQYF. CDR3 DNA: TGTGCCAGCAGCGCCTTCAGCGGGAGAGGAAGCGAGCAGTACTTC.

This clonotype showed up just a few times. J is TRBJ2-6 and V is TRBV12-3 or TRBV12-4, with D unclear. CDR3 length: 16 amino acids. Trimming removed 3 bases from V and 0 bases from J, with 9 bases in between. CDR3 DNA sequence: TGTGCCAGCAGTTTTAATCGGCTCTCTGGGGCCAACGTCCTGACTTTC. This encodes CASSFNRLSGANVLTF.

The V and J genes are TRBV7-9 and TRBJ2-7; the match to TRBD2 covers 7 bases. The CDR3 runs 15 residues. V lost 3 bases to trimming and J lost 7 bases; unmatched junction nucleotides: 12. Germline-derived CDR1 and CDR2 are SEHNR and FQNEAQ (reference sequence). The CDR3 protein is CASSFDGTTDNEQYF. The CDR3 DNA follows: TGTGCCAGCAGCTTTGACGGGACTACAGACAATGAGCAGTACTTC.

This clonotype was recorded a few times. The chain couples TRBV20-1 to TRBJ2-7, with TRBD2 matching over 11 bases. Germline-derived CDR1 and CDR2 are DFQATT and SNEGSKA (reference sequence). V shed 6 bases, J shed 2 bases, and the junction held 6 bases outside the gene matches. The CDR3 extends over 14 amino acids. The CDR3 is CSARRLAGPYEQYF. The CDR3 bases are TGCAGTGCCCGAAGACTAGCGGGGCCCTACGAGCAGTACTTC.

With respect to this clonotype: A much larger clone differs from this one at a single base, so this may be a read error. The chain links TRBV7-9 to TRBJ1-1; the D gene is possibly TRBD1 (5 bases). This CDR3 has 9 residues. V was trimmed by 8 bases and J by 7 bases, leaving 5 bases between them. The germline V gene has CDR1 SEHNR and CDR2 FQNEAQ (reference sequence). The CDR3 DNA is TGTGCCAGCGACAGTGAAGCTTTCTTT. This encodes CASDSEAFF.